These 10 T cell receptor beta chains were sequenced from one sample in a study of cytomegalovirus exposure and HLA in healthy donors. PCR amplification relied on 60 Vbeta primers (plus 13 Jbeta primers). The repertoire was sequenced with immunoSEQ multiplex PCR; TCRdb's copy has only in-frame clones and lacks some. The sample lists around 120,000 clones, over 60% occurring once. The specimen was PBMCs. The source is a woman aged 35 to 49 in good health and CMV-seropositive.

The chain is built from TRBV30 and TRBJ2-5; no reliable D call. Trimming stripped 1 base from V and 0 bases from J, with 6 bases between. Looked up from germline, CDR1 is GTSNPN and CDR2 is SVGIG (reference sequence). The CDR3 contains 13 residues. Here the CDR3 reads CAWSATDQETQYF. The CDR3 DNA is TGTGCCTGGAGTGCCACAGACCAAGAGACCCAGTACTTC.

V is TRBV5-8 and J is TRBJ2-3; 11 nucleotides agree with TRBD2. V was clipped by 3 bases and J by 6 bases; unmatched bases: 9. This CDR3 has 16 residues. Germline CDR1 and CDR2: SGHTS and YDEGEE. As DNA, the CDR3 is TGTGCCAGCAGCTGGGGACTAGCGGAGGGCAGGGATACGCAGTATTTT. Its translation is CASSWGLAEGRDTQYF.

This chain uses TRBV18 with TRBJ2-6, with 7 nucleotides matching TRBD2. V was pared by 3 bases and J by 4 bases, with 3 bases of the junction left unmatched. Germline V gene sequence: CDR1 KGHSH, CDR2 LQKENI. The CDR3 covers 15 residues. The CDR3 region has the DNA TGTGCCAGCTCACCGGGAGGGTCAGGGGCCAACGTCCTGACTTTC. This gives the protein CASSPGGSGANVLTF.

The chain carries TRBV6-4 and TRBJ2-2; 7 nucleotides line up with TRBD1. The CDR3 length is 16 residues. The junction had 14 bases not matched to a gene; V was cut back by 6 bases and J by 7 bases. From germline, CDR1 is MRHNA and CDR2 SNTAGT. The CDR3 bases are TGTGCCAGCAGCACTCCTTGGGTAGGGGGCAGCGGGGAGCTGTTTTTT. Translating it yields CASSTPWVGGSGELFF.

The chain uses TRBV19 and TRBJ1-1; maybe TRBD1 (6 bases). Looked up from germline, CDR1 is LNHDA and CDR2 is SQIVND (reference sequence). V lost 3 bases and J 4 bases, leaving 15 bases between the germline ends. CDR3 length: 15 amino acids. CDR3 loop: CASSIQGMQGTEAFF. The CDR3 nucleotides read TGTGCCAGTAGTATCCAGGGGATGCAGGGCACTGAAGCTTTCTTT.

J is TRBJ1-1 and V is TRBV5-1, with 7 bases identical to TRBD1. This CDR3 comprises 15 residues. Germline V lookup: CDR1 SGHRS, CDR2 YFSETQ. Trimming removed 2 bases from V and 5 bases from J; junction bases left unmatched: 9. CDR3 sequence: CASSFSRGPRTEAFF. CDR3 nucleotide sequence: TGCGCCAGCAGCTTTTCGAGGGGGCCTCGGACTGAAGCTTTCTTT.

The chain carries TRBV27 and TRBJ2-1; a weak D match, TRBD2 (6 bases). CDR1 is MNHEY, CDR2 SMNVEV, per germline (reference sequence). The CDR3 has 18 residues. Between the trimmed V and J ends, which lost 2 bases and 0 bases, there was a span of 17 bases. As DNA, the CDR3 is TGTGCCAGCAGTTTAAGGGGAGGCATCCTGAGCTCCTACAATGAGCAGTTCTTC. It codes for CASSLRGGILSSYNEQFF.

J is TRBJ2-7 and V is TRBV7-8, with TRBD2 identical over 9 bases. The CDR3 is 16 amino acids. V trimming: 3 bases; J trimming: 4 bases; junction bases outside the gene matches: 10. The V gene's germline CDR1 is SGHVS and CDR2 FQNEAQ. The CDR3, as DNA: TGTGCCAGCAGCTTGGGTGGGCTAGCGGGGAGTTACGAGCAGTACTTC. Amino acids: CASSLGGLAGSYEQYF.

The genes are TRBV6-1 and TRBJ2-3, with D possibly TRBD1 on 7 matching bases. Trimming took 0 bases from V and 9 from J, leaving 16 bases between them. Germline loops: CDR1 MNHNS, CDR2 SASEGT. There are 15 residues in the CDR3. CDR3 loop: CASSEALSPGGTQYF. In nucleotides, the CDR3 is TGTGCCAGCAGTGAAGCGCTGTCCCCAGGGGGGACGCAGTATTTT.

This clone has a single count. The chain combines TRBV5-1 with TRBJ1-3; D is uncertain. V shed 0 bases and J shed 4 bases, with 11 bases lying between them. Germline V gene data show CDR1 as SGHRS and CDR2 as YFSETQ. The CDR3 spans 15 residues. CDR3 coding DNA: TGCGCCAGCAGCTTGGCAGGCCAGATCGGAAACACCATATATTTT. This codes for CASSLAGQIGNTIYF.